The 16 T cell receptor beta chains listed next were all sequenced from one sample in a study of cytomegalovirus exposure and HLA in healthy donors. PCR used 60 Vbeta primers and 13 Jbeta primers. Here immunoSEQ multiplex PCR was the method, and the copy in TCRdb shows in-frame clones only, minus some. The sample consists of 95,000 to 150,000 clones, around 69% of them appearing once. The sequenced material came from PBMCs. The receptor set was obtained from a middle-aged woman in good health and CMV-seropositive.

The gene calls are TRBV7-9 and TRBJ1-1; 7 bases line up with TRBD1. CDR3 length: 15 amino acids. The V segment lost 6 bases and the J segment 2 bases; nucleotides outside the gene matches: 9. The germline V gene encodes CDR1 SEHNR and CDR2 FQNEAQ (reference sequence). The CDR3 DNA reads TGTGCCAGCAGGGGATCCCGGGACAGCAACACTGAAGCTTTCTTT. Its translation: CASRGSRDSNTEAFF.

CDR3 in amino acids: CASSLGGGPTYEQYF. The CDR3 nucleotides are TGTGCCAGCAGCTTGGGCGGGGGGCCCACCTACGAGCAGTACTTC. V gene TRBV7-3 combines with J gene TRBJ2-7; 8 bases are shared with TRBD2. The CDR3 covers 15 residues. V trimming: 3 bases; J trimming: 2 bases; junction bases outside the gene matches: 6. Germline V gene sequence: CDR1 SGHTA, CDR2 FQGTGA.

This chain links TRBV4-3 with TRBJ2-5; D might be TRBD2 (5 bases). The length of the CDR3 is 13 residues. Germline V lookup: CDR1 LGHNA, CDR2 YSLEER. V was shortened by 4 bases and J by 3 bases, with 9 bases between the two germline ends. CDR3: CASSLRTEETQYF. The CDR3 coding sequence is TGCGCCAGCAGCCTAAGGACTGAAGAGACCCAGTACTTC.

A remark on this clone: In the same sample, other DNA sequences code for this CDR3. The chain joins TRBV7-2 to TRBJ1-3, with a possible D match to TRBD1 (5 bases). CDR3 length equals 14 residues. The germline CDR1 and CDR2 sequences are SGHTA and FQGNSA. V was cut by 3 bases and J by 0 bases, with 6 bases left in between. The CDR3 reads CASSLGLSGNTIYF. In DNA, the CDR3 is TGTGCCAGCAGCTTGGGGCTCTCTGGAAACACCATATATTTT.

This clone was seen a few times. This chain links TRBV9 with TRBJ1-6; TRBD1 matches 7 bases. This CDR3 is 15 amino acids long. The trim removed 3 bases at V and 8 bases at J, leaving 8 bases unmatched. In germline, CDR1 is SGDLS, CDR2 YYNGEE. The CDR3 nucleotides are TGTGCCAGCAGCGAGAACCCTACAGGGGATTCACCCCTCCACTTT. Translating gives CASSENPTGDSPLHF.

V gene TRBV19 combines with J gene TRBJ1-5; maybe TRBD1 (6 bases). Germline V gene sequence: CDR1 LNHDA, CDR2 SQIVND (reference sequence). Trimming shortened V by 3 bases and J by 2 bases, and 14 bases separated the two germline ends. The CDR3 length is 16 residues. In nucleotides, the CDR3 is TGTGCCAGTAGTATCTTTACAGGGAGCGGCAATCAGCCCCAGCATTTT. This translates into CASSIFTGSGNQPQHF.

This clone came up a few times. The V gene is TRBV7-9, the J gene TRBJ2-1; no reliable D call. The CDR3 contains 13 residues. V was trimmed by 6 bases and J by 9 bases, leaving 15 bases between them. CDR1 and CDR2 from the germline V gene are SEHNR and FQNEAQ (reference sequence). The CDR3 nucleotides are TGTGCCAGCAGTTCTACTCCTTCGGGTGAGCAGTTCTTC. This encodes CASSSTPSGEQFF.

V is TRBV7-2 and J is TRBJ2-1; 7 bases align to TRBD2. V shed 1 base and J 4 bases; nucleotides not matched to a gene: 4. CDR1 is SGHTA and CDR2 is FQGNSA in the germline V gene. There are 15 residues in the CDR3. CDR3: CASSLGSSGYNEQFF. For the CDR3, the DNA is TGTGCCAGCAGCTTAGGATCTAGCGGATACAATGAGCAGTTCTTC.

This rearrangement joins TRBV2 to TRBJ2-5; D may be TRBD2 (7 bases). V gave up 5 bases and J gave up 2 bases, with 18 bases separating them. Per the germline V gene, CDR1 is SNHLY and CDR2 is FYNNEI. The CDR3 spans 16 residues. The CDR3 here is CASSPQGGGRQETQYF. CDR3 nucleotides: TGTGCCAGCAGTCCCCAAGGGGGGGGGCGTCAAGAGACCCAGTACTTC.

The J gene is TRBJ2-2, the V gene TRBV5-1; 9 bases agree with TRBD1. The CDR3 loop spans 16 amino acids. Trimming removed 4 bases from V and 0 bases from J; junction bases left unmatched: 4. Germline V gives CDR1 SGHRS, CDR2 YFSETQ. The CDR3 loop is CASSPTGGTNTGELFF. CDR3 coding DNA: TGCGCCAGCAGCCCGACAGGGGGGACGAACACCGGGGAGCTGTTTTTT.

The J gene is TRBJ1-1, the V gene TRBV25-1; 7 positions agree with TRBD1. V lost 7 bases to trimming and J lost 1 base; unmatched junction nucleotides: 9. The CDR3 covers 15 residues. Germline assignment: CDR1 MGHDK and CDR2 SYGVNS. CDR3 sequence (DNA): TGTGCCAGCACCCAGGGACGACAGGGGAACACTGAAGCTTTCTTT. This gives the protein CASTQGRQGNTEAFF.

The rearrangement links TRBV5-1 to TRBJ2-3; TRBD2 might be the D (6 bases). CDR1 and CDR2 from the germline V gene are SGHRS and YFSETQ. The V gene lost 0 bases and the J gene lost 6 bases, with 8 bases spanning the gap. The CDR3 covers 13 residues. Written as DNA, the CDR3 is TGCGCCAGCAGCTTGGGGGGGAGGGATACGCAGTATTTT. It is translated as CASSLGGRDTQYF.

The chain uses TRBV5-1 and TRBJ1-1; 7 bases are shared with TRBD1. CDR1 SGHRS and CDR2 YFSETQ come from the germline V gene. Trimming at V came to 4 bases and at J to 4 bases, leaving 7 bases not matched to a gene. The CDR3 is made up of 14 amino acids. The CDR3 DNA is TGCGCCAGCAGCGCGCGACAGGGTTTCACTGAAGCTTTCTTT. It encodes CASSARQGFTEAFF. Based on the CDR3 plus reference TRBV5-1 and TRBJ1-1, the full variable domain is KAGVTQTPRYLIKTRGQQVTLSCSPISGHRSVSWYQQTPGQGLQFLFEYFSETQRNKGNFPGRFSGRQFSNSRSEMNVSTLELGDSALYLCASSARQGFTEAFFGQGTRLTVV.

The rearrangement uses TRBV16 and TRBJ2-1, with TRBD1 as a possible D gene (6 bases). Trimming took 1 base from V and 10 from J, leaving 14 bases between them. This CDR3 region has 14 residues. CDR1 is KGHSY and CDR2 is FQNENV in the germline V gene. The DNA of the CDR3 is TGTGCCAGCAGCCAATTGGGGGCCCTCGGGGAGCAGTTCTTC. It yields the protein CASSQLGALGEQFF.

This clone was counted only a few times. The chain joins TRBV7-2 to TRBJ2-7; 15 nucleotides line up with TRBD2. CDR1 is SGHTA, CDR2 FQGNSA, per germline. There are 16 residues in the CDR3. After removal of 3 bases from V and 2 bases from J, the junction contained 2 bases not matched to a gene. CDR3 DNA: TGTGCCAGCAGCTTGGGACTAGCGGGGGGCACCTACGAGCAGTACTTC. Its translation: CASSLGLAGGTYEQYF.

The rearrangement joins TRBV5-1 to TRBJ2-7; 9 bases line up with TRBD1. The V gene end was trimmed by 4 bases and the J gene end by 0 bases; junction bases not matched to a gene: 5. Per germline, CDR1 SGHRS and CDR2 YFSETQ. The CDR3 is 15 amino acids. The CDR3 reads CASSPTGGISYEQYF. The CDR3 nucleotides read TGCGCCAGCAGCCCGACAGGGGGTATCTCCTACGAGCAGTACTTC.